Listed here are 6 T cell receptor beta chains from one sample, sequenced in a study of blood T cell repertoires in COVID-19. Sequenced by immunoSEQ multiplex PCR; TCRdb stores in-frame clones only, minus some. The sample yields about 290,000 clones, roughly 91% seen once. Sequenced material: peripheral blood. These TCRs come from a woman between 25 and 40 years old with COVID-19, enrolled during active disease.

The chain recombines TRBV23-1 with TRBJ2-7; tentatively, D is TRBD1 (5 bases). TRBV23-1 is sorted into the ORF group, with uncertain function. Deletions cut 2 bases from V and 3 bases from J, with 17 bases between. This CDR3 has 16 amino acids. The CDR3 protein is CASSQPTPPDSYEQYF. The CDR3 DNA follows: TGCGCCAGCAGTCAACCCACCCCACCAGACAGCTACGAGCAGTACTTC.

This chain links TRBV7-6 with TRBJ1-2; tentative D call: TRBD1 (6 bases). CDR1 and CDR2 from the germline V gene are SGHVS and FNYEAQ. This CDR3 has 14 amino acids. Trimming removed 5 bases from V and 4 bases from J, with 14 bases in between. The CDR3 DNA reads TGTGCCAGCAGCCATGCGGACAGCGTCTATGGCTACACCTTC. Amino acid sequence: CASSHADSVYGYTF. Complete variable domain (other parts from reference TRBV7-6 and TRBJ1-2): GAGVSQSPRYKVTKRGQDVALRCDPISGHVSLYWYRQALGQGPEFLTYFNYEAQQDKSGLPNDRFSAERPEGSISTLTIQRTEQRDSAMYRCASSHADSVYGYTFGSGTRLTVV.

The chain combines TRBV7-2 with TRBJ1-5; D is possibly TRBD1 (5 bases). Germline CDR1 and CDR2: SGHTA and FQGNSA. The CDR3 is 12 amino acids. With 4 bases removed from V and 7 bases from J, the gap between germline ends came to 8 bases. The CDR3 sequence: CASSSQGQPQHF. DNA for the CDR3: TGTGCCAGCAGCTCGCAGGGACAGCCCCAGCATTTT.

V is TRBV5-1 and J is TRBJ2-5; TRBD2 agrees at 10 bases. Germline V gene lookup returns CDR1 SGHRS and CDR2 YFSETQ. This CDR3 region has 18 residues. J lost 2 bases, V lost 0 bases, and 10 bases had no gene match. The CDR3 nucleotides are TGCGCCAGCAGCTTGGTGCTAGCGGGGGCCCAACCTCAAGAGACCCAGTACTTC. This gives the protein CASSLVLAGAQPQETQYF.

The V and J genes are TRBV9 and TRBJ2-1, with D possibly matching TRBD1 (6 bases). Germline CDR1 is SGDLS and CDR2 is YYNGEE. V was cut by 0 bases and J by 0 bases, with 10 bases left in between. This CDR3 is built from 16 residues. The CDR3: CASSVDGGYSYNEQFF. The CDR3, as DNA: TGTGCCAGCAGCGTAGATGGGGGCTACTCCTACAATGAGCAGTTCTTC.

This clone was found once. The chain uses TRBV5-1 and TRBJ1-5, with 7 bases fitting TRBD1. The CDR3 sequence is 15 residues long. CDR1 SGHRS and CDR2 YFSETQ come from the germline V gene. The V and J ends lost 4 bases and 1 base, in that order; junction bases with no gene match: 5. This chain's CDR3 is CASSPGGQSNQPQHF. For the CDR3, the DNA is TGCGCCAGCAGCCCAGGGGGACAGAGCAATCAGCCCCAGCATTTT. Variable domain in full (rest from reference TRBV5-1 and TRBJ1-5): KAGVTQTPRYLIKTRGQQVTLSCSPISGHRSVSWYQQTPGQGLQFLFEYFSETQRNKGNFPGRFSGRQFSNSRSEMNVSTLELGDSALYLCASSPGGQSNQPQHFGDGTRLSIL.